The rows below give T cell receptor beta chains drawn from one sample of a study of blood T cells in healthy people across ages. TCRdb reprocessed the 5' RACE reads via MiXCR and lists one record per CDR3 protein. The sample lists just under 900,000 distinct CDR3 sequences; under 30% were seen once. The source material was blood. The receptors derive from a woman older than 75 in good health. The CDR3 runs from the conserved cysteine through the conserved F or W. The D gene is left open where the match is weak. A row's size may be missing; if present it is once, few, many or a size class.

abundance | d_gene | j_gene | v_gene | CDR3nt | CDR3aa
- | - | TRBJ1-5 | TRBV15 | TGTGCCACCGGCAGAGAGATAAAGGAGCCCCAGCATTTT | CATGREIKEPQHF
- | TRBD1 | TRBJ1-1 | TRBV5-1 | TGCGCCAGCAGCTTGGATGGGGACAGGACCACTGAAGCTTTCTTT | CASSLDGDRTTEAFF
- | TRBD1 | TRBJ2-5 | TRBV2 | TGTGCCTGCAGACCCGGGACAGGGAAAGAGACCCAGTACTTC | CACRPGTGKETQYF
- | - | TRBJ1-1 | TRBV27 | TGTGCCAGCAGCTCCGCCCGGGACACTGAAGCTTTCTTT | CASSSARDTEAFF
few | - | TRBJ2-5 | TRBV10-2 | TGCGCCAGCACTCCAGGTCAAGAGACCCAGTACTTC | CASTPGQETQYF
many | TRBD1 | TRBJ1-5 | TRBV25-1 | TGTGCCAGCAGGGCGACAGGGATCAATCAGCCCCAGCATTTT | CASRATGINQPQHF
- | - | TRBJ1-2 | TRBV6-6 | TGTGCCAGCAGCTTACAGAGGGCTGACTATGGCTACACCTTC | CASSLQRADYGYTF
- | TRBD1 | TRBJ2-5 | TRBV5-1 | TGCGCCAGCAGTCCTAGGGAAGACAGGGGAGGGACCCAGTACTTC | CASSPREDRGGTQYF
- | TRBD2 | TRBJ2-2 | TRBV15 | TGTGCCACCAGCAGAGAAGTCGGGGGGGCCCGGGAGCTGTTTTTT | CATSREVGGARELFF
many | TRBD2 | TRBJ2-5 | TRBV5-1 | TGCGCCAGCAGCGTATCAACTAGCGGAGAAGAGACCCAGTACTTC | CASSVSTSGEETQYF
many | TRBD2 | TRBJ2-5 | TRBV7-2 | TGTGCCAGCAGCTTAGCTCCACGTGGGGGGGGCCAAGAGACCCAGTACTTC | CASSLAPRGGGQETQYF
many | TRBD2 | TRBJ2-5 | TRBV24-1 | TGTGCCACCAGCACCGGGACTAGCGGGACGTACCAAGAGACCCAGTACTTC | CATSTGTSGTYQETQYF
many | TRBD2 | TRBJ2-3 | TRBV6-5 | TGTGCCAGCAGTTACTTCCCCCTGGCTAGCGGAAACACAGATACGCAGTATTTT | CASSYFPLASGNTDTQYF
few | TRBD1 | TRBJ2-7 | TRBV6-2/TRBV6-3 | TGTGCCAGCAGTTACCTGGGACAGCGCTACGAGCAGTACTTC | CASSYLGQRYEQYF
many | - | TRBJ1-1 | TRBV7-2 | TGTGCCAGCAGCTTAGCTACTCTGAACACTGAAGCTTTCTTT | CASSLATLNTEAFF
many | TRBD1 | TRBJ2-7 | TRBV20-1 | TGCAGTGCTTCCGGGACAGGGTATGTTTCGAGTGAGCAGTACTTC | CSASGTGYVSSEQYF
many | TRBD1 | TRBJ1-1 | TRBV18 | TGTGCCAGCGGAAAAGGAAGGGACAGGGGATGGGCCACTGAAGCTTTCTTT | CASGKGRDRGWATEAFF
many | TRBD1 | TRBJ2-7 | TRBV5-1 | TGCGCCAGCAGCAAGGACGGGACAGGGTATGAGCAGTACTTC | CASSKDGTGYEQYF
few | TRBD2 | TRBJ2-2 | TRBV15 | TGTGCCACCAGCAATGGGGGGGGTATCACCGGGGAGCTGTTTTTT | CATSNGGGITGELFF
- | TRBD1 | TRBJ1-1 | TRBV7-9 | TGTGCCAGCAGCTTTACAGGGGAGATACGAGCTTTCTTT | CASSFTGEIRAFF
few | TRBD1 | TRBJ1-5 | TRBV7-2 | TGTGCCAGCAGCCAACAGGGGTTAGAGCCCCAGCATTTT | CASSQQGLEPQHF
- | TRBD2 | TRBJ2-3 | TRBV14 | TGTGCCAGCAGCCCCTCCCGGACTAGCGGGGGGGATACGCAGTATTTT | CASSPSRTSGGDTQYF
- | - | TRBJ2-7 | TRBV20-1 | TGCAGTGCTAGAGGGGCCAGTACCTACGAGCAGTACTTC | CSARGASTYEQYF
- | TRBD1 | TRBJ2-5 | TRBV5-1 | TGCGCCAGCAGCTCTACAGGGGTCGTGGAGACCCAGTACTTC | CASSSTGVVETQYF
many | - | TRBJ2-1 | TRBV6-2/TRBV6-3 | TGTGCCAGCAGTTACTCGTACTACAATGAGCAGTTCTTC | CASSYSYYNEQFF
few | - | TRBJ1-2 | TRBV10-3 | TGTGCCATCAGGGTGGGATACAGGATCTCTGGCTACACCTTC | CAIRVGYRISGYTF
- | - | TRBJ1-5 | TRBV24-1 | TGTGCCACCAGTGAGGCCGGGCCTGATCAGCCCCAGCATTTT | CATSEAGPDQPQHF
many | TRBD2 | TRBJ2-1 | TRBV6-2/TRBV6-3 | TGTGCCAGCAGTAACTCGGGGGGGATGGGTGAGCAGTTCTTC | CASSNSGGMGEQFF
many | TRBD2 | TRBJ2-3 | TRBV6-2/TRBV6-3 | TGTGCCAGCAGTTATGGCGGGAGCGCAGATACGCAGTATTTT | CASSYGGSADTQYF
- | TRBD2 | TRBJ2-1 | TRBV28 | TGTGCCAGCAGTTTTAACAAGCGGACTAGCGGGTACAATGAGCAGTTCTTC | CASSFNKRTSGYNEQFF
many | TRBD2 | TRBJ2-1 | TRBV3-1 | TGTGCCAGCAGCCAAGGTCCTAGCGGATACAATGAGCAGTTCTTC | CASSQGPSGYNEQFF
few | - | TRBJ2-7 | TRBV20-1 | TGCAGGGCTAGTGAGCGGACCTACGAGCAGTACTTC | CRASERTYEQYF
many | - | TRBJ2-7 | TRBV6-6 | TGTGCCAGCAGTAAAACGGGACAACACTACGAGCAGTACTTC | CASSKTGQHYEQYF
many | - | TRBJ2-5 | TRBV20-1 | TGCAGTGCTAGAGTAGGCAGGGGGGAAGAGACCCAGTACTTC | CSARVGRGEETQYF
once | TRBD2 | TRBJ2-7 | TRBV3-1 | TGTGCCAGCAGCCAAGATCCCCGGGCTAGCGGAAAGGGCGAGCAGTACTTC | CASSQDPRASGKGEQYF
many | TRBD1 | TRBJ2-4 | TRBV20-1 | TGCAGTGCTAGAGCGTCGGGACAGATAGCCAAAAACATTCAGTACTTC | CSARASGQIAKNIQYF
many | - | TRBJ2-5 | TRBV7-2 | TGTGCCAGCAGCTTCAGGGGAGGGTCGATTGGAGAGACCCAGTACTTC | CASSFRGGSIGETQYF
many | - | TRBJ2-3 | TRBV24-1 | TGTGCCACCAGTGATTTCAGCAGAGGGACAGATACGCAGTATTTT | CATSDFSRGTDTQYF
many | TRBD2 | TRBJ2-3 | TRBV3-1 | TGTGCCAGCAAGCTAGCGGGGGAAGATACGCAGTATTTT | CASKLAGEDTQYF
many | - | TRBJ2-6 | TRBV3-1 | TGTGCCAGCAGCCAAGCGCCGGGTAGCGGTAACTCTGGGGCCAACGTCCTGACTTTC | CASSQAPGSGNSGANVLTF
- | TRBD1 | TRBJ2-1 | TRBV2 | TGTGCCAGCAGATCGACTCCCGGGACAGGGGGCCACAGTCTAAACAATGAGCAGTTCTTC | CASRSTPGTGGHSLNNEQFF
few | - | TRBJ1-1 | TRBV4-3 | TGCGCCAGCAGCCAGGCTCTGAGGGTAGAGACTGAAGCTTTCTTT | CASSQALRVETEAFF
- | - | TRBJ1-1 | TRBV16 | TGTGCCAGCAGCCAATCTAGCTTGAACACTGAAGCTTTCTTT | CASSQSSLNTEAFF
- | TRBD1 | TRBJ2-5 | TRBV7-2 | TGTGCCAGCAGCAGACAGGGGCTCTCGCAAGAGACCCAGTACTTC | CASSRQGLSQETQYF
- | - | TRBJ1-2 | TRBV7-2 | TGTGCCAGCAGCTTAGCTGGATCAGGGGAGGGGTATGGCTACACCTTC | CASSLAGSGEGYGYTF
- | - | TRBJ2-3 | TRBV7-9 | TGTGCCAGCAGCTTAGGTGATTCCAGGTATACGCAGTATTTT | CASSLGDSRYTQYF
many | TRBD1 | TRBJ1-1 | TRBV7-2 | TGTGCCAGCAGCTTAGGGCGCCGGACAGGCGTCGAAGCTTTCTTT | CASSLGRRTGVEAFF
many | - | TRBJ2-5 | TRBV3-1 | TGTGCCAGCAGCCACCTGGGTCTGGGAGAGACCCAGTACTTC | CASSHLGLGETQYF
many | - | TRBJ2-7 | TRBV3-1 | TGTGCCAGCAGCCAAGGAGCTATGAGCTCCTACGAGCAGTACTTC | CASSQGAMSSYEQYF
many | - | TRBJ2-5 | TRBV20-1 | TGCAGTGCTAGCCAAGGGGGAGGGTCGAGGGAGACCCAGTACTTC | CSASQGGGSRETQYF
many | - | TRBJ2-7 | TRBV7-8 | TGTGCCAGCAGCTTAGAGACAGTCAGCTACGAGCAGTACTTC | CASSLETVSYEQYF
many | - | TRBJ1-2 | TRBV5-1 | TGCGCCAGCCGGAAACGCTATGGCTACACCTTC | CASRKRYGYTF
many | - | TRBJ2-1 | TRBV6-1 | TGTGCCAGCAGTGGCCGGAGAAATGAGCAGTTCTTC | CASSGRRNEQFF